One and the same sample provided the 4 T cell receptor beta chains below, sequenced in a study of response to subunit inactivated influenza vaccine. TCRdb ran MiXCR on the RT-PCR reads and lists one entry per CDR3 protein. The sample records 150,000 or so distinct CDR3 sequences, around 11% being singletons. The source material was CD8+ T cells sorted from PBMCs, sampled 23 months after vaccination. The receptors come from a man between 50 and 75 years old who received an inactivated influenza vaccine.

This clonotype was recorded many times. This rearrangement joins TRBV7-9 to TRBJ2-7; D perhaps matches TRBD1 (6 bases). This CDR3 spans 13 amino acids. Germline assignment: CDR1 SEHNR and CDR2 FQNEAQ (reference sequence). V was clipped by 3 bases and J by 5 bases, with 11 bases between them. CDR3 nucleotides: TGTGCCAGCAGCTTGGACAGCCCCCACGAGCAGTACTTC. Amino acid sequence: CASSLDSPHEQYF.

This clonotype was counted between two and nine times. The chain has TRBV15 and TRBJ2-5, with D perhaps matching TRBD2 (5 bases). The CDR3 has 15 residues. In germline, CDR1 is LNHNV, CDR2 YYDKDF (reference sequence). Trimming cost V 5 bases and J 4 bases, with 17 bases left between them. CDR3 sequence: CATSSGLAVLETQYF. CDR3 DNA: TGTGCCACCAGCTCGGGGTTGGCGGTCCTAGAGACCCAGTACTTC.

This clonotype occurred a few times. The chain combines TRBV12-3 or TRBV12-4 with TRBJ2-2; D ambiguous. The CDR3 is made up of 14 amino acids. Trimming pared 5 bases from V and 3 bases from J, leaving 10 bases between. The chain's CDR3 is CASSIRADTGELFF. The CDR3 coding sequence is TGTGCCAGCAGTATCCGGGCCGACACCGGGGAGCTGTTTTTT.

This clonotype was found many times. The chain combines TRBV7-2 with TRBJ2-3, with a weak D call TRBD2 (6 bases). Germline lookup yields CDR1 SGHTA and CDR2 FQGNSA. There are 13 residues in the CDR3. V dropped 8 bases and J dropped 4 bases, with 13 bases sitting between them. CDR3 sequence: CASWGEWADTQYF. The CDR3 bases are TGTGCCAGCTGGGGGGAGTGGGCAGATACGCAGTATTTT.